This passage covers 13 T cell receptor beta chains from one sample sequenced in a study of blood T cell repertoires in COVID-19. Profiling relied on immunoSEQ multiplex PCR, and the TCRdb table lists in-frame clones only, not all of them. The sample lists around 500,000 clones; roughly 90% were seen once. Sequenced sample: PBMCs or T cells enriched from blood (not recorded which). The receptors originated from a woman aged 35 to 49 who had recovered from COVID-19.

J is TRBJ2-7 and V is TRBV19; TRBD2 matches 9 bases. V was pared by 6 bases and J by 4 bases, with 10 bases of the junction left unmatched. This CDR3 contains 15 residues. Germline V CDR1 and CDR2: LNHDA, SQIVND (reference sequence). The CDR3 reads CASRASSSGIYEQYF. The DNA for the CDR3 is TGTGCCAGTAGGGCTTCATCTAGCGGGATTTACGAGCAGTACTTC.

In the case of this clone: Other DNA sequences in this sample translate to the same CDR3. V is TRBV2 and J is TRBJ2-3; 10 nucleotides align to TRBD2. Germline V gives CDR1 SNHLY, CDR2 FYNNEI. Losses at the gene ends were 6 bases for V and 1 base for J; bases not matched to a gene: 4. This CDR3 region has 15 residues. CDR3 region: CASRGGTSGTDTQYF. The CDR3 nucleotides read TGTGCCAGCAGAGGAGGGACTAGCGGCACAGATACGCAGTATTTT.

The J gene is TRBJ2-5, the V gene TRBV7-9, with D maybe TRBD2 (5 bases). Germline loops: CDR1 SEHNR, CDR2 FQNEAQ (reference sequence). The V and J ends lost 4 bases and 1 base respectively, with 16 bases between them. The CDR3 has 16 amino acids. DNA for the CDR3: TGTGCCAGCAGCTCGTACCTGACGGGATCCCAAGAGACCCAGTACTTC. Encoded protein: CASSSYLTGSQETQYF.

The V and J genes are TRBV6-5 and TRBJ1-1; TRBD1 agrees at 9 bases. Losses at the gene ends were 6 bases for V and 5 bases for J; bases not matched to a gene: 7. The CDR3 is 14 amino acids. Per the germline V gene, CDR1 is MNHEY and CDR2 is SVGAGI. The CDR3 loop is CASRGDRGGTEAFF. CDR3 DNA: TGTGCCAGCAGGGGAGACAGGGGGGGAACTGAAGCTTTCTTT.

Only one count was recorded for this clone. The rearrangement joins TRBV16 to TRBJ1-2, with 8 nucleotides matching TRBD1. V was pared by 6 bases and J by 8 bases, with 8 bases of the junction left unmatched. Per germline, CDR1 KGHSY and CDR2 FQNENV. The CDR3 is 13 residues long. The CDR3 DNA sequence: TGTGCCAGCAGGAGGGACAGGAGGGGAGGCTACACCTTC. Amino acids: CASRRDRRGGYTF.

V usage is TRBV7-2 and J usage is TRBJ1-1, with 7 nucleotides matching TRBD1. V was clipped by 4 bases and J by 4 bases; unmatched bases: 6. Germline CDR1 reads SGHTA; CDR2 reads FQGNSA. The CDR3 extends over 14 amino acids. This CDR3 is CASSYGDRSTEAFF. The CDR3 nucleotides are TGTGCCAGCAGCTACGGGGACAGAAGCACTGAAGCTTTCTTT.

J is TRBJ2-7 and V is TRBV4-1; 8 bases align to TRBD1. Germline-derived CDR1 and CDR2 are MGHRA and YSYEKL. This CDR3 spans 15 amino acids. Unmatched junction bases numbered 4, after V lost 0 bases and J lost 3 bases. The CDR3: CASSQESDRVYEQYF. The CDR3 bases are TGCGCCAGCAGCCAAGAGTCGGACAGGGTCTACGAGCAGTACTTC.

CDR3 region: CASSYSMAGEGNTIYF. The CDR3 DNA is TGTGCCAGCAGTTACTCTATGGCAGGGGAAGGGAACACCATATATTTT. V usage is TRBV6-5 and J usage is TRBJ1-3, with a possible D match to TRBD1 (6 bases). The V end was cut by 0 bases, the J end by 7 bases, with 16 bases between. CDR3 length: 16 residues. Looked up from germline, CDR1 is MNHEY and CDR2 is SVGAGI.

This clone was seen once. The chain links TRBV14 to TRBJ2-1, with TRBD2 identical over 14 bases. This CDR3 region has 21 residues. V dropped 0 bases and J dropped 2; count of bases not matched to a gene: 12. The germline V gene has CDR1 SGHDN and CDR2 FVKESK. The CDR3 nucleotides are TGTGCCAGCAGCCAAGATAGCGCGTATAGACTAGCGGGGGGGACCTACAATGAGCAGTTCTTC. As protein: CASSQDSAYRLAGGTYNEQFF.

The rearrangement links TRBV9 to TRBJ1-1, with 10 bases lining up with TRBD1. V was clipped by 4 bases and J by 3 bases; unmatched bases: 6. In germline, CDR1 is SGDLS, CDR2 YYNGEE. This CDR3 has 15 amino acids. CDR3 region: CASSYRQGADTEAFF. CDR3 nucleotide sequence: TGTGCCAGCAGCTATAGACAGGGGGCGGACACTGAAGCTTTCTTT.

The V and J genes are TRBV7-9 and TRBJ2-1; D uncertain. The length of the CDR3 is 14 residues. From germline, CDR1 is SEHNR and CDR2 FQNEAQ (reference sequence). Trimming took off 8 bases at V and 3 bases at J, with 14 bases between the two ends. The CDR3 DNA sequence: TGTGCCAGCGGAACTACACGGGTCTACAATGAGCAGTTCTTC. Protein sequence: CASGTTRVYNEQFF.

This clone appeared a single time. The chain is built from TRBV11-3 and TRBJ2-1; 12 nucleotides match TRBD2. This CDR3 region has 15 residues. The V and J ends lost 4 bases and 7 bases, in that order; junction bases with no gene match: 5. CDR1 is SGHNT and CDR2 is YENEEA in the germline V gene. CDR3 nucleotides: TGTGCCAGCAGCTCCTACGGACTAGCGGGAAATGAGCAGTTCTTC. Protein sequence: CASSSYGLAGNEQFF.

The rearrangement joins TRBV4-1 to TRBJ2-7; 7 bases are shared with TRBD1. Germline V gene lookup returns CDR1 MGHRA and CDR2 YSYEKL. This CDR3 is built from 15 residues. V trimming: 2 bases; J trimming: 4 bases; junction bases outside the gene matches: 8. The CDR3 DNA reads as TGCGCCAGCAGCCAACCGGACAGGATCGGATACGAGCAGTACTTC. It yields the protein CASSQPDRIGYEQYF.